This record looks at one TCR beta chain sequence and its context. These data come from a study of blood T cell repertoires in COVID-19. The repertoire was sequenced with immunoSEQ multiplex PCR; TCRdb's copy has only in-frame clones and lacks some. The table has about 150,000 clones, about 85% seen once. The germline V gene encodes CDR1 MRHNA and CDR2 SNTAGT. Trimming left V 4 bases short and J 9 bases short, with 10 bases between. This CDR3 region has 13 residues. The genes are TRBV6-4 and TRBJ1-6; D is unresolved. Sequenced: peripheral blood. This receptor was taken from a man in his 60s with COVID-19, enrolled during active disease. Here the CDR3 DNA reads TGTGCCAGCAGTGTGGAGGAAGGTTCACCCCTCCACTTT. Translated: CASSVEEGSPLHF.